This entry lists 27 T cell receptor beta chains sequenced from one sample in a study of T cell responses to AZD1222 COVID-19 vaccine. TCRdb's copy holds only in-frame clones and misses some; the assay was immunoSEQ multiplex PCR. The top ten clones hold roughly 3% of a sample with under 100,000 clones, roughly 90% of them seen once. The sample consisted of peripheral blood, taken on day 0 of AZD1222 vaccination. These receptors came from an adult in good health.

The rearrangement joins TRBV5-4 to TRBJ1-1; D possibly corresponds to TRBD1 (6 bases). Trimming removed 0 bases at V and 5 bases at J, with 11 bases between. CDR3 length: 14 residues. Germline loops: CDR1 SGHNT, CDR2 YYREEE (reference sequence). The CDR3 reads CASSLVPGETEAFF. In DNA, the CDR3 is TGTGCCAGCAGCTTGGTTCCAGGGGAAACTGAAGCTTTCTTT.

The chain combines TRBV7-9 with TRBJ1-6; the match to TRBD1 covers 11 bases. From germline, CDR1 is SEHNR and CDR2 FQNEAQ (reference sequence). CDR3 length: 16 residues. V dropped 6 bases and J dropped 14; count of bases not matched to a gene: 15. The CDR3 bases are TGTGCCAGCAGTTTTAATCCGGGACAGGGGGGGTTCTCCCTCCACTTT. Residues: CASSFNPGQGGFSLHF.

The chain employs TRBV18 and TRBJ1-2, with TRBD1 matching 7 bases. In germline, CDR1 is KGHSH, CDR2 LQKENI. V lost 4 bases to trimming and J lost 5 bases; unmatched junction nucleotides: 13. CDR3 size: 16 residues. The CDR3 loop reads CASSRDSQGSRYGYTF. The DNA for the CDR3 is TGTGCCAGCTCACGGGACAGCCAGGGCAGCAGATATGGCTACACCTTC.

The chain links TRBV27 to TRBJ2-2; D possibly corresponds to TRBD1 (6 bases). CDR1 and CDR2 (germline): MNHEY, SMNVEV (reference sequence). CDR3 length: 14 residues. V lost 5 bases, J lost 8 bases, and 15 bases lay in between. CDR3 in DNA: TGTGCCAGCAGTGTAACAGGGATCGGAGGGGAGCTGTTTTTT. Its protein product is CASSVTGIGGELFF.

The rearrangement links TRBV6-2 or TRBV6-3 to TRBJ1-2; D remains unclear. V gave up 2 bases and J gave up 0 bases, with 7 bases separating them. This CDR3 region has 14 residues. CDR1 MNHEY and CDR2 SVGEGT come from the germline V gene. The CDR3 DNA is TGTGCCAGCAGTTACGAGGGCACTAACTATGGCTACACCTTC. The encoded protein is CASSYEGTNYGYTF.

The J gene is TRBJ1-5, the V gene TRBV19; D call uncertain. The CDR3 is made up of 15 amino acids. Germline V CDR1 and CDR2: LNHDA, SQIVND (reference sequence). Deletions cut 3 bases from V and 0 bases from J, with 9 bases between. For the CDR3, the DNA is TGTGCCAGTAGTATGGTTGGGTATAGCAATCAGCCCCAGCATTTT. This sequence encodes CASSMVGYSNQPQHF. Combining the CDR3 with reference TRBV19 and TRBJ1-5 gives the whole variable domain DGGITQSPKYLFRKEGQNVTLSCEQNLNHDAMYWYRQDPGQGLRLIYYSQIVNDFQKGDIAEGYSVSREKKESFPLTVTSAQKNPTAFYLCASSMVGYSNQPQHFGDGTRLSIL.

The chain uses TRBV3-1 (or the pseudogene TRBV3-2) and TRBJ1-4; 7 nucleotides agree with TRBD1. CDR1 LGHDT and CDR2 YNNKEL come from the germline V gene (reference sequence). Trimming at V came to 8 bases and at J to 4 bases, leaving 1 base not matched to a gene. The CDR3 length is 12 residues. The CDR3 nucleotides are TGTGCCAGCCGGGACAGTAATGAAAAACTGTTTTTT. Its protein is CASRDSNEKLFF.

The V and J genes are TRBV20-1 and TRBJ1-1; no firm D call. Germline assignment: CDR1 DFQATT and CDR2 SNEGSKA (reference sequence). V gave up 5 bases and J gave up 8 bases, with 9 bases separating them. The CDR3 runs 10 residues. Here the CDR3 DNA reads TGCAGTGCTTTTACATTCGAAGCTTTCTTT. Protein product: CSAFTFEAFF.

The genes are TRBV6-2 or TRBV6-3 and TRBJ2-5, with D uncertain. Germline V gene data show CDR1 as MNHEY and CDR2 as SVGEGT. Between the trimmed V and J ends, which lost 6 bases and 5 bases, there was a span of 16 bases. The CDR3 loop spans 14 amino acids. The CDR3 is CASSNEGPFETQYF. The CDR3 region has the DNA TGTGCCAGCAGCAACGAAGGTCCATTTGAGACCCAGTACTTC.

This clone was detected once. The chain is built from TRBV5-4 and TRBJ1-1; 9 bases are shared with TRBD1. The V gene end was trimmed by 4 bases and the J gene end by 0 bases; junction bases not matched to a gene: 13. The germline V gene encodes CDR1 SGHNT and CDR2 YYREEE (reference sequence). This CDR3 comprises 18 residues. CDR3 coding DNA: TGTGCCAGCAGCCCAGAATGGACAGGGGTCCCAATGAACACTGAAGCTTTCTTT. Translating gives CASSPEWTGVPMNTEAFF. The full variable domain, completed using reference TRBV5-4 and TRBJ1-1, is ETGVTQSPTHLIKTRGQQVTLRCSSQSGHNTVSWYQQALGQGPQFIFQYYREEENGRGNFPPRFSGLQFPNYSSELNVNALELDDSALYLCASSPEWTGVPMNTEAFFGQGTRLTVV.

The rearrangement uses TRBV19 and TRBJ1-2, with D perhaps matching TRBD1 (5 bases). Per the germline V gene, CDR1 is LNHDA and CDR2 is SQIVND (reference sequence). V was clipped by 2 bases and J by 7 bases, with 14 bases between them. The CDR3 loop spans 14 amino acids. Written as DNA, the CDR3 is TGTGCCAGTAGTATACTAGGGCAGGGTGGTGGCTACACCTTC. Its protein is CASSILGQGGGYTF.

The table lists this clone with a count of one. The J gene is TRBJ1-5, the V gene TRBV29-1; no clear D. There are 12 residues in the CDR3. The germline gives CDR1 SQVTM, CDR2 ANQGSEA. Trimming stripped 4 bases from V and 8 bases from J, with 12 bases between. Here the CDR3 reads CSVGGGGEPQHF. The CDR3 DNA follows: TGCAGCGTTGGGGGTGGTGGGGAGCCCCAGCATTTT.

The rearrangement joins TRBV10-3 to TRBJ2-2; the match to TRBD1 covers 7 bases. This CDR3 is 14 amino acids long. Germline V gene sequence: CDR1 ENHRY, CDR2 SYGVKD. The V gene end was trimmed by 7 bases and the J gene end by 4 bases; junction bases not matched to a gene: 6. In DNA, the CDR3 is TGTGCCATCAAGCCGGGACAGATCACCGGGGAGCTGTTTTTT. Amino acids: CAIKPGQITGELFF.

The CDR3 nucleotides are TGTGCCAGCAGCCGGGACAGGGGTCGGCAAGAGACCCAGTACTTC. This encodes CASSRDRGRQETQYF. The V and J genes are TRBV7-9 and TRBJ2-5, with TRBD1 identical over 10 bases. Losses at the gene ends were 5 bases for V and 2 bases for J; bases not matched to a gene: 5. This CDR3 has 15 amino acids. Per germline, CDR1 SEHNR and CDR2 FQNEAQ (reference sequence).

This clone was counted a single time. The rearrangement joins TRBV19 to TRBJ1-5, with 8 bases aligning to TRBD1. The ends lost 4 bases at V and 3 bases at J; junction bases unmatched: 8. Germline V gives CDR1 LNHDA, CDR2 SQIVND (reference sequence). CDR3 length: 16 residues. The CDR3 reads CASSTRTGGNNQPQHF. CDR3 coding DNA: TGTGCCAGTAGTACAAGAACAGGGGGTAACAATCAGCCCCAGCATTTT. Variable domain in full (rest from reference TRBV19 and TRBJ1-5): DGGITQSPKYLFRKEGQNVTLSCEQNLNHDAMYWYRQDPGQGLRLIYYSQIVNDFQKGDIAEGYSVSREKKESFPLTVTSAQKNPTAFYLCASSTRTGGNNQPQHFGDGTRLSIL.

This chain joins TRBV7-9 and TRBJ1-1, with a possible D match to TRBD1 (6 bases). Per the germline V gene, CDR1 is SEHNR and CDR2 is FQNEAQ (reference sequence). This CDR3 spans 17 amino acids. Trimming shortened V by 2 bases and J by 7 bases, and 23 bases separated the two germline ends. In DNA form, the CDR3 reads TGTGCCAGCAGCTTATATGGAAGCGGGGGCGGACGAATTGAAGCTTTCTTT. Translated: CASSLYGSGGGRIEAFF.

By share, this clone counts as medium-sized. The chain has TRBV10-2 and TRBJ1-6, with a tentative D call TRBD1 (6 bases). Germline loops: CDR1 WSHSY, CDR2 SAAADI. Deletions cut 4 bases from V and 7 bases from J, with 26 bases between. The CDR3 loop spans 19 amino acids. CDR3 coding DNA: TGCGCCAGCAGTGCAAATATCAACCGGGGGGGAAGGGGGAATTCACCCCTCCACTTT. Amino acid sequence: CASSANINRGGRGNSPLHF.

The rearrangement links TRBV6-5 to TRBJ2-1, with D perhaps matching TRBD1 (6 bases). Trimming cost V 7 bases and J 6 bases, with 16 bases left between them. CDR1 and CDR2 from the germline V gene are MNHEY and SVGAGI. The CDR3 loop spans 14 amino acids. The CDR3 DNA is TGTGCCAGCACCGGGACACCTACGGTCAATGAGCAGTTCTTC. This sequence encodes CASTGTPTVNEQFF.

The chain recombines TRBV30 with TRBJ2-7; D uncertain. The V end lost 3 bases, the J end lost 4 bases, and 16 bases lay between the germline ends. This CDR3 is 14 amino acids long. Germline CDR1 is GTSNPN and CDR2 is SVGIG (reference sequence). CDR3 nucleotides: TGTGCCTGGAGACTCCTTCCTCCCTTATACGAGCAGTACTTC. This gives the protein CAWRLLPPLYEQYF.

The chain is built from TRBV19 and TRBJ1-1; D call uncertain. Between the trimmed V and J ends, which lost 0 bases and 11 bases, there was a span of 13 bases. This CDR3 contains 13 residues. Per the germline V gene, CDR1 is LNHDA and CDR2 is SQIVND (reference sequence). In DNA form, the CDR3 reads TGTGCCAGTAGTATAGATAGGCAGGCTGCGGCTTTCTTT. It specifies CASSIDRQAAAFF.

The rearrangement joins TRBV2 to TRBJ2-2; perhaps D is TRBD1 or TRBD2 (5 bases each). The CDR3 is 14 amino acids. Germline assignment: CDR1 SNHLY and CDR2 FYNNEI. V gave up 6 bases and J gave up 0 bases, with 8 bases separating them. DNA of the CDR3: TGTGCCAGCAGGGGGGTTACGAACACCGGGGAGCTGTTTTTT. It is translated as CASRGVTNTGELFF.

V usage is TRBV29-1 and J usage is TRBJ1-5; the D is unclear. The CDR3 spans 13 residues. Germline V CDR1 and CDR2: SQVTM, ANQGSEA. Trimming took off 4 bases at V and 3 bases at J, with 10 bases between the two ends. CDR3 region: CSVGQAINQPQHF. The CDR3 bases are TGCAGCGTTGGCCAGGCTATCAATCAGCCCCAGCATTTT.

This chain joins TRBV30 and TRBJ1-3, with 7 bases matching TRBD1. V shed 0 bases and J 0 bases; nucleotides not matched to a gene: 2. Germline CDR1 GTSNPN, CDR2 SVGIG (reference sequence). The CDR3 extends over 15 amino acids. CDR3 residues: CAWSVGTASGNTIYF. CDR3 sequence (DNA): TGTGCCTGGAGTGTGGGGACAGCCTCTGGAAACACCATATATTTT.

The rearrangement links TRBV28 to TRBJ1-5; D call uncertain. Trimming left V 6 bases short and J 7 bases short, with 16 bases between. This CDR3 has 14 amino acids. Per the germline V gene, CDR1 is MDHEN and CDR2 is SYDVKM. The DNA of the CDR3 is TGTGCCAGCAGCCCCGGACTTCCGTCCCAGCCCCAGCATTTT. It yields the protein CASSPGLPSQPQHF.

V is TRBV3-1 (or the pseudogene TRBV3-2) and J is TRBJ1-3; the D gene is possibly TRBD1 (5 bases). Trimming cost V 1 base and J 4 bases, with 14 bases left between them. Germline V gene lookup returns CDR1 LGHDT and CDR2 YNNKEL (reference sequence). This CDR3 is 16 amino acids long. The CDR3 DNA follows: TGTGCCAGCAGCCAAGGCCGGCAGGGAACAGGAAACACCATATATTTT. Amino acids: CASSQGRQGTGNTIYF.

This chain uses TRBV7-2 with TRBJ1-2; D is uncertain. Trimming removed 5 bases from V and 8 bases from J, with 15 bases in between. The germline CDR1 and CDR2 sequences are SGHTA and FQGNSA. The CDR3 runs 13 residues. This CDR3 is CASSEFKFDGYTF. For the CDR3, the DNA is TGTGCCAGCAGCGAATTCAAGTTCGACGGCTACACCTTC.

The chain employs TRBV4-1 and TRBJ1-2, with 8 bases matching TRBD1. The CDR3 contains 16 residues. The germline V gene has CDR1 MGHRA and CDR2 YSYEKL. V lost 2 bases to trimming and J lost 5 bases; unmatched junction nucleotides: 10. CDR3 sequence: CASSQRAGGAGYGYTF. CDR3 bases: TGCGCCAGCAGCCAAAGGGCAGGGGGCGCAGGGTATGGCTACACCTTC.